The present TCR beta chain was sequenced within a study of blood T cell repertoires in COVID-19 (dated by TCRdb to 2018 to 2021). About the study as a whole: Samples from collaborators originated in the United States, Italy and Spain and spanned both the acute and convalescent phases of COVID-19. The prospective study material was composed of cDNA or gDNA derived from T cells, B-cell-depleted T cells, or PBMCs. Subjects who had been exposed to COVID-19, were actively infected with it, or had recovered from it provided the deeply sampled blood TCRbeta repertoires that made up the dataset. The repertoires were released in a freely available public database meant as a resource for research on the immune response to SARS-CoV-2. Samples were obtained from the ongoing ImmuneRACE study (first 160 participants) and from 1,254 subjects provided by 6 global collaborators. A de-identified subject ID, COVID-19 status, age in years and sex were almost always included in the sample metadata. Where available, HLA class I and class II types were taken from metadata supplied by the sample provider and were not determined by assay-based typing. Beyond this particular receptor, the publication reports: How much clinical and demographic metadata was included differed by source and by participant, and the metadata was provided uncurated.

TCRbeta CDR3 regions were amplified from genomic DNA by means of the immunoSEQ Assay, a bias-controlled multiplex PCR. Per the source publication's procedure: The number of nucleated cells in each sample was estimated from the amplification of reference gene primers within the assay. Sequence reads were collapsed and filtered to measure the absolute abundance of every unique TCRbeta CDR3 rearrangement. For each sample, productive Simpson clonality was calculated by taking the square root of Simpson's diversity index across productive rearrangements. As stored in TCRdb, this immuneACCESS dataset retains in-frame rearrangements with V and J assigned. A fraction of the clones does not appear; measured against another copy, unresolved V genes explain less than half of the discrepancy, and the remainder lacks a known reason. V, J and clone size derive from that table, while D and trimming were established from the DNA sequence. Counted in this sample were under 95,000 clones; about nine tenths of them appeared once. Of the sample, roughly 7% falls within the top ten clones.

About this clone itself: This receptor's antigen is unknown. Per-base quality was not reported, and no clone a single base away is much larger than it.

Each collaborating institution followed its own protocols to collect whole blood in K2EDTA tubes. For TCRbeta analysis, collaborator samples were shipped as frozen whole blood, as isolated PBMCs, or as DNA extracted from either sample type. The CDR3, from cysteine to phenylalanine, totals 16 residues. Of all the DNA, just the CDR3 is kept, 48 bases in frame from base 1. The CDR1 and CDR2 encoded by the germline V gene are MNHNS and SASEGT. At the junction V is shortened by 2 bases and J by 11 bases, with 24 bases in between. Sequenced material: peripheral blood. The rearranged segments are TRBV6-1 and TRBJ1-1; a tentative D match to TRBD1 spans 5 bases. The receptor was isolated from a woman between 45 and 60 years old with acute or convalescent COVID-19. The DNA is TGTGCCAGCAGTGAACGGCTGACAGCGAGTCGGTCAGGGGCTTTCTTT. This translates into CASSERLTASRSGAFF.